Ten or more counts support the clone carrying this TCR beta chain. The data were taken from a study of T cells in Graves' hyperthyroidism and ophthalmopathy. The PBMCs were sourced from fresh peripheral blood (about 9.7 ml). Template material for amplifying TCR beta CDR3 regions consisted of RNA transcripts. HTBI primers were employed in a first-round RT-PCR of the TCR CDR3. TCRdb reprocessed the multiplex PCR reads with MiXCR, giving one entry per CDR3 protein. Altogether 300,000 to 450,000 distinct CDR3 sequences are present, roughly 17% being singletons, with the ten largest covering approximately 35%. V lost 5 bases, J lost 0 bases, and 9 bases lay in between. CDR3 length equals 14 residues. Germline-derived CDR1 and CDR2 are MDHEN and SYDVKM.

This chain connects TRBV28 to TRBJ2-3; D uncertain. The sample consisted of blood. This receptor was taken from a woman younger than 45 with Graves' hyperthyroidism that later progressed to Graves' ophthalmopathy. The CDR3 DNA reads TGTGCCAGCAGTCCGTACCTTAGCACAGATACGCAGTATTTT. Encoded protein: CASSPYLSTDTQYF.